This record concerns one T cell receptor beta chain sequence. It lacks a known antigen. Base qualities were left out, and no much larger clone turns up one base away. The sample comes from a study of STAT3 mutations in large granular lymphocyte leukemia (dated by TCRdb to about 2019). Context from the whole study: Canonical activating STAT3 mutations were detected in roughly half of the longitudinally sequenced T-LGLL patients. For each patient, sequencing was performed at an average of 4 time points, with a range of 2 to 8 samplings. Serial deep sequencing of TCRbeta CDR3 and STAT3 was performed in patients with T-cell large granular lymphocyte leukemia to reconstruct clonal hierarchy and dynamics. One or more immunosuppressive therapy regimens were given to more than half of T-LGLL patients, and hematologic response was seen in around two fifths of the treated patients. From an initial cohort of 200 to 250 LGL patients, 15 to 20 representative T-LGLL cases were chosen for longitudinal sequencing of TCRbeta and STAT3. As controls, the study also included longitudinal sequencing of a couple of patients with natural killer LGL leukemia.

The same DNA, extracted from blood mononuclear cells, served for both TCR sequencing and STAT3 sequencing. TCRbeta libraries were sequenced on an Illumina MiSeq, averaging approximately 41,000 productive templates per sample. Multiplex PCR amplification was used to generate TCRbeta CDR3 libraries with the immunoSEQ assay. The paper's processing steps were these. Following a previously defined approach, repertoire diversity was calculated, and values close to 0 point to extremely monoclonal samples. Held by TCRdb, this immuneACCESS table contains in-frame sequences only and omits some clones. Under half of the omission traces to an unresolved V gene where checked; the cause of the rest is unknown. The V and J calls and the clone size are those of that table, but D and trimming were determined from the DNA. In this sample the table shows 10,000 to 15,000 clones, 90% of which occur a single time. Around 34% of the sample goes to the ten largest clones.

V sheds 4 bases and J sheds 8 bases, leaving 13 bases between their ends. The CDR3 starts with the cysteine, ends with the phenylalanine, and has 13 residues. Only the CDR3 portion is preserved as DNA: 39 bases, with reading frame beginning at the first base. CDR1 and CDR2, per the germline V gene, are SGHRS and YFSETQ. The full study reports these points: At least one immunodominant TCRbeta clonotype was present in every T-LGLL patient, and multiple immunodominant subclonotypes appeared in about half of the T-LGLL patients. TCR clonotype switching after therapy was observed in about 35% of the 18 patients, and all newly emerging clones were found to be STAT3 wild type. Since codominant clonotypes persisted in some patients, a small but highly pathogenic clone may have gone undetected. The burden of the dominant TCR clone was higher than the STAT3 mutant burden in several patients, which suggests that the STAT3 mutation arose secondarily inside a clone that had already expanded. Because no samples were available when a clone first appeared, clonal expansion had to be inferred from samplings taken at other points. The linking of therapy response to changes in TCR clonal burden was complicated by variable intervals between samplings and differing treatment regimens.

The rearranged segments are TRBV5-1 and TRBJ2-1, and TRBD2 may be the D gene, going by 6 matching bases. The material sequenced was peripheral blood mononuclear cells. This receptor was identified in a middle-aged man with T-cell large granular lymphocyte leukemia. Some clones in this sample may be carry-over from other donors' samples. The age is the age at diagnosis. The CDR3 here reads CASSPGTFDEQFF. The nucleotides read TGCGCCAGCAGCCCCGGGACTTTCGATGAGCAGTTCTTC.